The entry below gives a single TCR beta chain sequence along with its context. The antigen remains undetermined. The treatment was: roughly 19 received Ad26.COV2.S at low or high dose, single or two shots; about 5 received placebo; per-sample allocation not given. Collection of the samples took place on day 63 after the first injection of vaccine or placebo. The CDR3 is 18 residues long. The data were obtained in a study of Ad26.COV2.S vaccination and SARS-CoV-2 variants. Study-level points and caveats: Substantial breadth was reportedly displayed by spike-specific CD8+ and CD4+ T cell responses after vaccination. TCR breadth and depth estimates may have understated total T cell responses. People who got the vaccine had more spike-specific TCR breadth than people who got placebo.

Sequencing was performed with immunoSEQ multiplex PCR; in TCRdb, only in-frame clones are kept and a portion is missing. The data hold 300,000 to 350,000 clones, with over 80% observed a single time. The source was peripheral blood, collected in a trial of Ad26.COV2.S vaccine versus placebo. This TCR was recovered from a person between 18 and 60 years old who received the Ad26.COV2.S COVID-19 vaccine or a placebo. The V and J genes are TRBV1 and TRBJ2-7; the D segment call TRBD1 is taken from the table without a DNA check. TRBV1 counts as a pseudogene. CDR3 in DNA: TGCACCAGCAGCCAGCCCCTTTCGGACAGGGGTAGCACCTACGAGCAGTACTTC. Amino acid sequence: CTSSQPLSDRGSTYEQYF.